Listed below are T cell receptor beta chains from one sample, sequenced in a study of blood T cell repertoires in COVID-19. Sequencing used immunoSEQ multiplex PCR; TCRdb keeps in-frame clones, though not all of them. Among approximately 250,000 clones listed, 65% to 90% were seen once. Source material: PBMCs or T cells enriched from blood (not recorded which). The source of these receptors is a woman between 50 and 59 years old with acute COVID-19. The CDR3 runs from the conserved cysteine through the conserved F or W. The D gene is left open where the match is weak. Clone size is stated in some rows and not others, as once, few, many or a class when expanded.

abundance: -
v_gene: TRBV5-6
d_gene: TRBD1
j_gene: TRBJ1-5
CDR3aa: CASSLGQGLNQPQHF
CDR3nt: TGTGCCAGCAGCTTGGGACAGGGACTCAATCAGCCCCAGCATTTT

abundance: -
v_gene: TRBV18
d_gene: -
j_gene: TRBJ2-1
CDR3aa: CASSPVWGRGDNEQFF
CDR3nt: TGTGCCAGCTCACCGGTCTGGGGCAGGGGCGACAATGAGCAGTTCTTC

abundance: -
v_gene: TRBV20-1
d_gene: -
j_gene: TRBJ1-1
CDR3aa: CSASFQGGVAEAFF
CDR3nt: TGCAGTGCTAGTTTTCAGGGAGGAGTCGCTGAAGCTTTCTTT

abundance: few
v_gene: TRBV6-5
d_gene: -
j_gene: TRBJ2-7
CDR3aa: CASSYYSEQYF
CDR3nt: TGTGCCAGCAGTTACTACTCCGAGCAGTACTTC

abundance: -
v_gene: TRBV19
d_gene: -
j_gene: TRBJ1-1
CDR3aa: CASRVGGAMNTEAFF
CDR3nt: TGTGCCAGTCGGGTCGGGGGGGCGATGAACACTGAAGCTTTCTTT

abundance: -
v_gene: TRBV5-4
d_gene: -
j_gene: TRBJ2-1
CDR3aa: CASSSRLEMYNEQFF
CDR3nt: TGTGCCAGCAGCTCCCGGCTAGAAATGTACAATGAGCAGTTCTTC

abundance: few
v_gene: TRBV28
d_gene: -
j_gene: TRBJ1-5
CDR3aa: CASSLTFALQPQHF
CDR3nt: TGTGCCAGCAGTTTAACTTTCGCACTCCAGCCCCAGCATTTT

abundance: few
v_gene: TRBV28
d_gene: TRBD1
j_gene: TRBJ1-1
CDR3aa: CASSLTSGGRGTEAFF
CDR3nt: TGTGCCAGCAGTTTAACGTCAGGGGGGCGTGGGACTGAAGCTTTCTTT

abundance: -
v_gene: TRBV5-4
d_gene: TRBD1
j_gene: TRBJ1-2
CDR3aa: CASSVPTGGYGYTF
CDR3nt: TGTGCCAGCAGCGTACCGACAGGGGGCTATGGCTACACCTTC

abundance: -
v_gene: TRBV19
d_gene: -
j_gene: TRBJ2-7
CDR3aa: CASSTPGLHYEQYF
CDR3nt: TGTGCCAGTAGTACGCCGGGACTCCACTACGAGCAGTACTTC

abundance: -
v_gene: TRBV15
d_gene: TRBD1
j_gene: TRBJ1-5
CDR3aa: CATSRDSTGYSNQPQHF
CDR3nt: TGTGCCACCAGCAGAGATTCGACAGGGTATAGCAATCAGCCCCAGCATTTT

abundance: -
v_gene: TRBV27
d_gene: -
j_gene: TRBJ1-6
CDR3aa: CASVPTGANSPLHF
CDR3nt: TGTGCCAGCGTCCCGACTGGGGCTAATTCACCCCTCCACTTT

abundance: -
v_gene: TRBV27
d_gene: TRBD1
j_gene: TRBJ2-7
CDR3aa: CASRQGAFNEQYF
CDR3nt: TGTGCCAGCAGGCAGGGGGCTTTCAACGAGCAGTACTTC

abundance: -
v_gene: TRBV7-2
d_gene: -
j_gene: TRBJ1-6
CDR3aa: CASSMGQRNPLHF
CDR3nt: TGTGCCAGCAGCATGGGCCAGAGAAACCCCCTCCACTTT

abundance: -
v_gene: TRBV7-3
d_gene: -
j_gene: TRBJ1-1
CDR3aa: CASSLAVGRNTEAFF
CDR3nt: TGTGCCAGCAGCTTAGCAGTTGGCAGGAACACTGAAGCTTTCTTT

abundance: -
v_gene: TRBV27
d_gene: TRBD1
j_gene: TRBJ1-1
CDR3aa: CASSLTGSTEAFF
CDR3nt: TGTGCCAGCAGCCTGACAGGGTCCACTGAAGCTTTCTTT

abundance: -
v_gene: TRBV5-4
d_gene: TRBD2
j_gene: TRBJ2-1
CDR3aa: CASSHGGTSGGRNEQFF
CDR3nt: TGTGCCAGCAGCCACGGGGGGACTAGCGGGGGTCGCAATGAGCAGTTCTTC

abundance: -
v_gene: TRBV28
d_gene: -
j_gene: TRBJ1-2
CDR3aa: CASSLARLYGYTF
CDR3nt: TGTGCCAGCAGTTTGGCCAGGCTCTATGGCTACACCTTC

abundance: once
v_gene: TRBV3-1/TRBV3-2
d_gene: TRBD2
j_gene: TRBJ2-2
CDR3aa: CASSSWTSGHNTGELFF
CDR3nt: TGTGCCAGCAGCTCGTGGACTAGCGGGCACAACACCGGGGAGCTGTTTTTT

abundance: -
v_gene: TRBV4-3
d_gene: -
j_gene: TRBJ2-2
CDR3aa: CASSQLLLNTGELFF
CDR3nt: TGCGCCAGCAGCCAGTTACTGCTTAACACCGGGGAGCTGTTTTTT

abundance: -
v_gene: TRBV6-5
d_gene: TRBD1
j_gene: TRBJ2-7
CDR3aa: CASKRDRGVYEQYF
CDR3nt: TGTGCCAGCAAACGGGACAGGGGGGTTTACGAGCAGTACTTC